The 25 T cell receptor beta chains presented below share a single source sample, sequenced in a study of blood T cell repertoires in COVID-19. Profiled with immunoSEQ multiplex PCR; TCRdb holds only in-frame clones, not every one. The table records roughly 240,000 clones, roughly 83% of them present only once. Specimen: PBMCs or T cells enriched from blood (not recorded which). These receptors were obtained from a woman in her forties or fifties who had recovered from COVID-19.

This sequence joins TRBV27 and TRBJ2-1; a possible D gene is TRBD1 (5 bases). The CDR3 contains 15 residues. The V end lost 5 bases, the J end lost 4 bases, and 15 bases lay between the germline ends. From germline, CDR1 is MNHEY and CDR2 SMNVEV (reference sequence). CDR3 nucleotide sequence: TGTGCCAGCAGTGGGGCCAGGGTCGGGTACAATGAGCAGTTCTTC. This encodes CASSGARVGYNEQFF.

The chain joins TRBV7-2 to TRBJ2-1, with 7 bases fitting TRBD1. Trimming cost V 2 bases and J 6 bases; bases outside gene matches: 7. Germline CDR1 is SGHTA and CDR2 is FQGNSA. The CDR3 runs to 15 residues. CDR3 residues: CASSLMWAGGNEQFF. The CDR3 DNA follows: TGTGCCAGCAGCTTAATGTGGGCAGGGGGCAATGAGCAGTTCTTC.

The rearrangement joins TRBV7-3 to TRBJ1-1; a weak D match, TRBD1 (5 bases). V lost 5 bases and J lost 2, with 9 bases in between. Germline loops: CDR1 SGHTA, CDR2 FQGTGA. This CDR3 contains 13 residues. CDR3 in DNA: TGTGCCAGCAGCGCGACAGTAAACACTGAAGCTTTCTTT. Translation: CASSATVNTEAFF. Supplemented by reference TRBV7-3 and TRBJ1-1, the full variable domain reads GAGVSQTPSNKVTEKGKYVELRCDPISGHTALYWYRQSLGQGPEFLIYFQGTGAADDSGLPNDRFFAVRPEGSVSTLKIQRTERGDSAVYLCASSATVNTEAFFGQGTRLTVV.

V and J are TRBV15 and TRBJ2-3; D remains unclear. CDR1 is LNHNV and CDR2 is YYDKDF in the germline V gene (reference sequence). This CDR3 contains 14 residues. V lost 5 bases and J lost 0, with 9 bases in between. The CDR3 nucleotides are TGTGCCACCAGCGGGCCTCAAAGCACAGATACGCAGTATTTT. Amino acid sequence: CATSGPQSTDTQYF.

The J gene is TRBJ1-1, the V gene TRBV7-2; D possibly corresponds to TRBD1 (6 bases). Germline V gene sequence: CDR1 SGHTA, CDR2 FQGNSA. Trimming stripped 5 bases from V and 3 bases from J, with 10 bases between. The CDR3 sequence is 13 residues long. The CDR3 spells CASSPGAYTEAFF. CDR3 nucleotides: TGTGCCAGCAGCCCAGGGGCGTACACTGAAGCTTTCTTT.

The chain is built from TRBV28 and TRBJ2-2; the D gene is possibly TRBD1 (5 bases). The CDR3 covers 11 residues. Trimming stripped 10 bases from V and 7 bases from J, with 10 bases between. Germline lookup yields CDR1 MDHEN and CDR2 SYDVKM. In nucleotides, the CDR3 is TGTGCCACCCAAGGGGTCGGGGAGCTGTTTTTT. It translates to CATQGVGELFF.

V is TRBV27 and J is TRBJ1-4; D ambiguous. V was shortened by 7 bases and J by 5 bases, with 2 bases between the two germline ends. The length of the CDR3 is 10 residues. Germline V lookup: CDR1 MNHEY, CDR2 SMNVEV (reference sequence). In DNA, the CDR3 is TGTGCCAGCATAAATGAAAAACTGTTTTTT. Encoded protein: CASINEKLFF.

The rearrangement joins TRBV5-1 to TRBJ2-7; TRBD2 aligns across 10 bases. CDR3 length: 16 amino acids. V shed 1 base, J shed 2 bases, and the junction held 6 bases outside the gene matches. The germline V gene encodes CDR1 SGHRS and CDR2 YFSETQ. This chain's CDR3 is CASSLSTSGPPYEQYF. CDR3 DNA: TGCGCCAGCAGCTTGTCGACTAGCGGGCCCCCCTACGAGCAGTACTTC.

The V gene is TRBV6-1, the J gene TRBJ1-5; no definite D call. The CDR3 has 14 amino acids. V lost 1 base to trimming and J lost 4 bases, with 8 bases between them. In germline, CDR1 is MNHNS, CDR2 SASEGT. The CDR3 loop reads CASSEGGENQPQHF. In DNA form, the CDR3 reads TGTGCCAGCAGTGAAGGGGGAGAGAATCAGCCCCAGCATTTT.

Only a few counts were recorded for this clone. In DNA form, the CDR3 reads TGTGCCAGCAGCTTAGTGTCGCTGTCGGGCTACGAGCAGTACTTC. The encoded protein is CASSLVSLSGYEQYF. The chain combines TRBV11-1 with TRBJ2-7; D ambiguous. The length of the CDR3 is 15 residues. V lost 1 base and J 3 bases, leaving 13 bases between the germline ends. Germline lookup yields CDR1 SGHAT and CDR2 FQDESV (reference sequence).

The V call is TRBV20-1, the J call TRBJ2-5; a weak D match, TRBD1 (5 bases). The CDR3 has 14 amino acids. Per germline, CDR1 DFQATT and CDR2 SNEGSKA (reference sequence). V dropped 3 bases and J dropped 2 bases, with 13 bases sitting between them. The CDR3 spells CSASKGLGQETQYF. CDR3 nucleotides: TGCAGTGCTAGTAAGGGGTTAGGGCAAGAGACCCAGTACTTC.

This chain uses TRBV27 with TRBJ2-7, with TRBD2 as a possible D gene (5 bases). From germline, CDR1 is MNHEY and CDR2 SMNVEV (reference sequence). V was trimmed by 4 bases and J by 0 bases, leaving 10 bases between them. This CDR3 spans 14 amino acids. In DNA, the CDR3 is TGTGCCAGCAGTTGGAAGCGGACCTCCTACGAGCAGTACTTC. It codes for CASSWKRTSYEQYF.

This chain links TRBV10-3 with TRBJ1-5; 9 bases match TRBD1. CDR3 length equals 15 residues. Germline-derived CDR1 and CDR2 are ENHRY and SYGVKD. After removal of 6 bases from V and 3 bases from J, the junction contained 6 bases not matched to a gene. The DNA of the CDR3 is TGTGCCATCAGCCTGACAGGGGGATACAATCAGCCCCAGCATTTT. This sequence encodes CAISLTGGYNQPQHF.

The genes are TRBV4-2 and TRBJ1-5, with TRBD1 as a possible D gene (5 bases). Germline CDR1 LGHNA, CDR2 YNFKEQ. The CDR3 spans 15 residues. V lost 0 bases and J 7 bases, leaving 13 bases between the germline ends. CDR3 bases: TGTGCCAGCAGCCAAGATCCCCCTAACAGGCAGCCCCAGCATTTT. As protein: CASSQDPPNRQPQHF.

The genes are TRBV11-3 and TRBJ2-7; TRBD2 matches 9 bases. V was pared by 5 bases and J by 9 bases, with 14 bases of the junction left unmatched. Looked up from germline, CDR1 is SGHNT and CDR2 is YENEEA. The CDR3 runs to 15 residues. The CDR3 spells CASSPGTSPRVGQYF. DNA for the CDR3: TGTGCCAGCAGCCCCGGGACTAGCCCCAGGGTCGGGCAGTACTTC.

J is TRBJ2-4 and V is TRBV23-1; the match to TRBD1 covers 7 bases. TRBV23-1 is recorded as an ORF, its role being uncertain. V lost 0 bases and J lost 6; bases outside the gene matches: 2. CDR3 length: 14 amino acids. CDR3 nucleotides: TGCGCCAGCAGTCAATCCCCAGGGGGAAACATTCAGTACTTC. It yields the protein CASSQSPGGNIQYF.

The chain couples TRBV4-1 to TRBJ1-2, with D perhaps matching TRBD1 (6 bases). Between the trimmed V and J ends, which lost 2 bases and 1 base, there was a span of 14 bases. The CDR3 has 16 residues. The germline CDR1 and CDR2 sequences are MGHRA and YSYEKL. CDR3 residues: CASSQLRGGGNYGYTF. The CDR3 DNA reads as TGCGCCAGCAGCCAATTGAGGGGAGGGGGTAACTATGGCTACACCTTC.

This chain uses TRBV27 with TRBJ2-7; D is possibly TRBD1 (6 bases). Deletions cut 3 bases from V and 2 bases from J, with 11 bases between. The CDR3 is 14 amino acids. The germline V gene has CDR1 MNHEY and CDR2 SMNVEV (reference sequence). CDR3 sequence: CASSLGDTAYEQYF. The CDR3 DNA follows: TGTGCCAGCAGTTTGGGGGACACCGCCTACGAGCAGTACTTC.

V is TRBV9 and J is TRBJ2-2; D may be TRBD1 (6 bases). This CDR3 comprises 18 residues. Germline V lookup: CDR1 SGDLS, CDR2 YYNGEE. Trimming removed 2 bases at V and 8 bases at J, with 25 bases between. Written as DNA, the CDR3 is TGTGCCAGCAGCGTCCGCCAGACCGGGACACTCGTTGGTGGGGAGCTGTTTTTT. It encodes CASSVRQTGTLVGGELFF. The entire variable domain, with the rest obtained from reference TRBV9 and TRBJ2-2, is as follows: DSGVTQTPKHLITATGQRVTLRCSPRSGDLSVYWYQQSLDQGLQFLIQYYNGEERAKGNILERFSAQQFPDLHSELNLSSLELGDSALYFCASSVRQTGTLVGGELFFGEGSRLTVL.

This chain links TRBV6-5 with TRBJ1-1; possible D gene TRBD1, 5 bases. V lost 5 bases to trimming and J lost 0 bases, with 10 bases between them. There are 14 residues in the CDR3. Germline assignment: CDR1 MNHEY and CDR2 SVGAGI. The CDR3: CASSRQLMNTEAFF. The CDR3 nucleotides read TGTGCCAGCAGTCGACAGCTGATGAACACTGAAGCTTTCTTT.

This chain uses TRBV27 with TRBJ2-1, with D possibly being TRBD2 (5 bases). From germline, CDR1 is MNHEY and CDR2 SMNVEV (reference sequence). Trimming removed 4 bases at V and 1 base at J, with 14 bases between. The CDR3 runs 16 residues. The CDR3 sequence is CASSYTSFGSYNEQFF. The CDR3 DNA follows: TGTGCCAGCAGTTACACTAGTTTTGGGTCCTACAATGAGCAGTTCTTC.

The chain is built from TRBV10-3 and TRBJ2-1, with 10 nucleotides matching TRBD1. V trimming: 1 base; J trimming: 4 bases; junction bases outside the gene matches: 4. The CDR3 has 16 residues. Germline V gene sequence: CDR1 ENHRY, CDR2 SYGVKD. The CDR3 region has the DNA TGTGCCATCAGTGAGTTAGACAGGGGGCGTTACAATGAGCAGTTCTTC. Its translation is CAISELDRGRYNEQFF.

The V gene is TRBV5-4, the J gene TRBJ1-1, with no clear D. Germline assignment: CDR1 SGHNT and CDR2 YYREEE (reference sequence). V dropped 4 bases and J dropped 3 bases, with 13 bases sitting between them. CDR3 size: 14 residues. DNA of the CDR3: TGTGCCAGCAGCAGGAACTGGGGAGACACTGAAGCTTTCTTT. This translates into CASSRNWGDTEAFF.

The rearrangement joins TRBV27 to TRBJ1-6; D possibly corresponds to TRBD1 (5 bases). CDR3 length equals 14 residues. Deletions cut 5 bases from V and 6 bases from J, with 11 bases between. Per the germline V gene, CDR1 is MNHEY and CDR2 is SMNVEV (reference sequence). CDR3 protein: CASSGRDSNSPLHF. The CDR3 DNA sequence: TGTGCCAGCAGTGGCCGGGACTCTAATTCACCCCTCCACTTT.

This chain joins TRBV4-2 and TRBJ1-2, with TRBD1 matching over 8 bases. The CDR3 is 16 amino acids. Germline V gives CDR1 LGHNA, CDR2 YNFKEQ. Losses at the gene ends were 3 bases for V and 5 bases for J; bases not matched to a gene: 11. Here the CDR3 DNA reads TGTGCCAGCAGCCAGGGACAGGAAGGGTTGAGGTATGGCTACACCTTC. The encoded protein is CASSQGQEGLRYGYTF.